This T cell receptor (beta chain) was found in a study of T-cell reconstitution after alpha-beta-depleted transplantation in children. Study results and limitations: By one year post-transplant, T-cell counts and diversity largely arose from T cells that were newly produced. Alpha-beta T cells present about two months after transplant were reported to originate from several hundred expanded graft clones. From surviving recipient T cells and thymic progenitors came the high day-60 TCRbeta diversity observed in some patients.

There are many counts of this clonotype. What it binds is unknown. Per the germline V gene, CDR1 is SGHKS and CDR2 is YYEKEE (reference sequence). Trimming cost V 2 bases and J 0 bases, with 9 bases left between them. The CDR3 loop spans 15 amino acids. Molecular barcoding with unique molecular identifiers was used for the TCRbeta library. TCRdb processed the PCR reads anew with MiXCR; each CDR3 protein has one entry. This repertoire shows more than 100,000 distinct CDR3 sequences, about 21% found once; its top ten account for about 10%. The chain is built from TRBV5-5 and TRBJ2-1; D may correspond to TRBD1 or TRBD2 (6 bases each). The sequences come from PBMCs, mostly from graft donor cells, collected 180 days after TCRalphabeta/CD19-depleted stem cell transplant. The receptor was derived from a male patient between 2 and 15 years old who had a stem cell transplant for chronic granulomatous disease, so the T cells may come from the graft donor. CDR3 DNA sequence: TGTGCCAGCAGCTTCGGGGGCTTCTCCTACAATGAGCAGTTCTTC. The encoded protein is CASSFGGFSYNEQFF.